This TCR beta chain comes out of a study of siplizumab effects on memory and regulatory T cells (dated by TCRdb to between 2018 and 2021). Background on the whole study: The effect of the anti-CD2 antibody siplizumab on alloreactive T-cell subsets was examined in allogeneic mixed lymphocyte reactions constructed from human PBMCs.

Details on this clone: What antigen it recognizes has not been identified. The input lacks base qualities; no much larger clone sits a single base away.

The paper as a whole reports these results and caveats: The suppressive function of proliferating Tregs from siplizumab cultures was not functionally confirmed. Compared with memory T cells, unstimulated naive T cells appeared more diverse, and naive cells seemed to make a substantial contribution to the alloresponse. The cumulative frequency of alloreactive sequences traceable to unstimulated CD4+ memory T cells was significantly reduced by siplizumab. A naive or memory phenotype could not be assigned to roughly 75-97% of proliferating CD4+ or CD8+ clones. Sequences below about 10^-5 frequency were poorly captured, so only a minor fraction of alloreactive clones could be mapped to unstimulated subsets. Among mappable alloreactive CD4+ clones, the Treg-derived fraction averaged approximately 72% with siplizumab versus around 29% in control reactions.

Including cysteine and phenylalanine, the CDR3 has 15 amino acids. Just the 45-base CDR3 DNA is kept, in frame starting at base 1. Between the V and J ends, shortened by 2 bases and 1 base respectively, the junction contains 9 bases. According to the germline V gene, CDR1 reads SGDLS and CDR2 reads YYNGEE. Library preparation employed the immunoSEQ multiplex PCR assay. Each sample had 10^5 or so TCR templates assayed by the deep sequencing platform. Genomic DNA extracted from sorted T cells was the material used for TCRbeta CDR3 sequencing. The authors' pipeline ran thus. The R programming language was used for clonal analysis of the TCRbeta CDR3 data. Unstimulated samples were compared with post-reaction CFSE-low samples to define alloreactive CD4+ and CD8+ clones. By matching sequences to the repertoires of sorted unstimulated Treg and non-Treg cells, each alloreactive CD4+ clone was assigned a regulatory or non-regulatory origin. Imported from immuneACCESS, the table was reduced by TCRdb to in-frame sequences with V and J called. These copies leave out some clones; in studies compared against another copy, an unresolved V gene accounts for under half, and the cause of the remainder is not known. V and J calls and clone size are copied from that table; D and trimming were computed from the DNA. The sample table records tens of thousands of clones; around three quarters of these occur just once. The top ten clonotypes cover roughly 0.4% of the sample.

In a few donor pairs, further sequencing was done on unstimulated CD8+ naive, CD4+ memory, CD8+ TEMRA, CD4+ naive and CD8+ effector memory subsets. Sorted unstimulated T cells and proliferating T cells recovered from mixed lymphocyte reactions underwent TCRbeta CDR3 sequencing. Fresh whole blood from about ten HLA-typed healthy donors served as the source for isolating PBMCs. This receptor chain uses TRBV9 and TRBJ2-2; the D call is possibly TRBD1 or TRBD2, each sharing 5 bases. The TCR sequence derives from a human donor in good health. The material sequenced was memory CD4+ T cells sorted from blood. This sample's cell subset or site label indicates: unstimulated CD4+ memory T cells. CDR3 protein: CASSVGRMNTGELFF. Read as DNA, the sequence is TGTGCCAGCAGCGTGGGACGGATGAACACCGGGGAGCTGTTTTTT.